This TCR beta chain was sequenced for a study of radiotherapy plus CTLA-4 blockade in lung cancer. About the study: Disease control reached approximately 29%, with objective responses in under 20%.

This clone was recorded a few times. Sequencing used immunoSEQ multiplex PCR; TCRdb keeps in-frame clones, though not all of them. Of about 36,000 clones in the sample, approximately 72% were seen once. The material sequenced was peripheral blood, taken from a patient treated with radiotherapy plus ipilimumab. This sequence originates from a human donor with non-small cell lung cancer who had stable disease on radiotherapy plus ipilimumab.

DNA of the CDR3: TGCAGCGCTGGACAGGGTTTCTCTGCCGAGCAGTACTTC. The encoded protein is CSAGQGFSAEQYF. This chain uses TRBV29-1 with TRBJ2-7, with TRBD1 matching over 8 bases. CDR1 SQVTM and CDR2 ANQGSEA come from the germline V gene. The CDR3 is 13 residues long. After removal of 7 bases from V and 6 bases from J, the junction contained 11 bases not matched to a gene.